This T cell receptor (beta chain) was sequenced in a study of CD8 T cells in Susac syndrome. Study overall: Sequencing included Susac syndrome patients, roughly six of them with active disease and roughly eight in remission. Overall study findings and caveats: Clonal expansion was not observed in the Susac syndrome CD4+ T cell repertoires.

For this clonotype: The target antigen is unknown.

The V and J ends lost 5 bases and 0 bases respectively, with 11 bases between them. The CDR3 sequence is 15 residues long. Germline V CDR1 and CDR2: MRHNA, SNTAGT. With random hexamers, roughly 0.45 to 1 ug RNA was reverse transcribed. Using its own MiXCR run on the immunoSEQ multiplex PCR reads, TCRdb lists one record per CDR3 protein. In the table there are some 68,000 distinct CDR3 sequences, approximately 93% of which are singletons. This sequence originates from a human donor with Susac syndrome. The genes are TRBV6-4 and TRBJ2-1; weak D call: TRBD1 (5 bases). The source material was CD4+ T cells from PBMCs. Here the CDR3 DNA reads TGTGCCAGCAGTAGACAGTTGAGCTCCTACAATGAGCAGTTCTTC. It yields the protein CASSRQLSSYNEQFF.